Sequencing of this T cell receptor (beta chain) was carried out in a study of blood T cell repertoires in COVID-19. Turning to the study itself: PBMCs, B-cell-depleted T cells, or T cells provided the cDNA or gDNA that made up the material.

The data were produced by immunoSEQ multiplex PCR, yet TCRdb's version contains in-frame clones alone and is incomplete. The sample carries about 76,000 clones, approximately 80% recorded once. Trimming removed 1 base at V and 8 bases at J, with 12 bases between. The CDR3 is made up of 14 amino acids. Germline values: CDR1 MGHRA, CDR2 YSYEKL. The V and J genes are TRBV4-1 and TRBJ2-1; D call uncertain. This clonotype originated in a woman aged 55-75 years with acute or convalescent COVID-19. Sample: peripheral blood. The CDR3 reads CASSQGQERYEQFF. CDR3 sequence (DNA): TGCGCCAGCAGCCAAGGGCAAGAGCGTTATGAGCAGTTCTTC.